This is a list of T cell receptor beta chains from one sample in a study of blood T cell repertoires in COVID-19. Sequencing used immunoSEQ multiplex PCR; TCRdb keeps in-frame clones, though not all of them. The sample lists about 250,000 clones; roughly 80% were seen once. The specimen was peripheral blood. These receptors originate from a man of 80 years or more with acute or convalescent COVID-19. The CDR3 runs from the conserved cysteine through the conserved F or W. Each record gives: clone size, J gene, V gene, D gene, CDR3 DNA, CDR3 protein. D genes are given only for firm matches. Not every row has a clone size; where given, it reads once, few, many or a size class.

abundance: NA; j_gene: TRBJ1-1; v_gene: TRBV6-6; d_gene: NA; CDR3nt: TGTGCCAGCAGTTACTCAGCCACTGAAGCTTTCTTT; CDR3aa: CASSYSATEAFF
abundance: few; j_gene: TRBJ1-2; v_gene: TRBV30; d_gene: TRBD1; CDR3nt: TGTGCCTGGAAGTACCTACGGACAGGCTATGGCTACACCTTC; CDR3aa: CAWKYLRTGYGYTF
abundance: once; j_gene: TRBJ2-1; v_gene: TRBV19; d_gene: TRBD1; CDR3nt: TGTGCCAGTAGGGGGGACAGTGGACGGGTGAGTGAGCAGTTCTTC; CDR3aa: CASRGDSGRVSEQFF
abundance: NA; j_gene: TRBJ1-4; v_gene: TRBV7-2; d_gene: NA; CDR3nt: TGTGCCAGCAGGCAGAGCGGGAGAGCAACTAATGAAAAACTGTTTTTT; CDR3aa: CASRQSGRATNEKLFF
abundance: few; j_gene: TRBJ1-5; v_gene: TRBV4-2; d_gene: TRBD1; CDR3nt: TGTGCCAGCAGCCAAGGGGACAGGGTGGGAAGCAATCAGCCCCAGCATTTT; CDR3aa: CASSQGDRVGSNQPQHF
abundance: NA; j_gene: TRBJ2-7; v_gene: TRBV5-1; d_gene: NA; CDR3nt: TGCGCCAGCAGCTTGGAGGGCCAGGGAATATACGAGCAGTACTTC; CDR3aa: CASSLEGQGIYEQYF
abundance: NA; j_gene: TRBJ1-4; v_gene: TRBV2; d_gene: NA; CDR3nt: TGTGCCAGCACCCGACTTGCAACTAATGAAAAACTGTTTTTT; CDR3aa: CASTRLATNEKLFF
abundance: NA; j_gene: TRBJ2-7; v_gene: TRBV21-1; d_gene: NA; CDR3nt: TGTGCCAGTGGGACTATGTGGATCTCCTACGAGCAGTACTTC; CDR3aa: CASGTMWISYEQYF
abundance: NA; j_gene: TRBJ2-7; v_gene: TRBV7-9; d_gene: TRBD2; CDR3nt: TGTGCCAGCAGCCCCGCCGCCGCGGGGGGGCCAGTATACGAGCAGTACTTC; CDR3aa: CASSPAAAGGPVYEQYF
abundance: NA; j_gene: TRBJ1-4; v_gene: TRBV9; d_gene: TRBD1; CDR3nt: TGTGCCAGCAGCGTAGGGACAGGGTGGAATGAAAAACTGTTTTTT; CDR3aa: CASSVGTGWNEKLFF
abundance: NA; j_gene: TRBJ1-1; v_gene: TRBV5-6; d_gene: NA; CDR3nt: TGTGCCAGCAGCTTCGGGGAAATTGAAGCTTTCTTT; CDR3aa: CASSFGEIEAFF
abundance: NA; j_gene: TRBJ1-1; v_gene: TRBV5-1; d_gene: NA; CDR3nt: TGCGCCAGCAGCTTGGAGGCAGGGACTATGAACACTGAAGCTTTCTTT; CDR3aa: CASSLEAGTMNTEAFF
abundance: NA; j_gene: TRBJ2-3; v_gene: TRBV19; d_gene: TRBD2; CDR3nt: TGTGCCAGTAGTTCCTCTCGGACTAGCGGGAGGCAGAGTAGCACAGATACGCAGTATTTT; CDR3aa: CASSSSRTSGRQSSTDTQYF
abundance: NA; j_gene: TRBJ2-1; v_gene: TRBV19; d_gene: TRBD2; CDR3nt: TGTGCCAGTAGCAGACTAGCGGGGGGCGCACTTTACAATGAGCAGTTCTTC; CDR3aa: CASSRLAGGALYNEQFF
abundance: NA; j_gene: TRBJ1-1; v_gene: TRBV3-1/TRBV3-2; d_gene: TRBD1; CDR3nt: TGTGCCAGCAGCAAAGGACAGGGTCCCACTGAAGCTTTCTTT; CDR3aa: CASSKGQGPTEAFF
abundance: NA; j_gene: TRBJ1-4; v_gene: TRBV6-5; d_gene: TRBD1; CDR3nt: TGTGCCAGCAGCCACTCGACAGGGGGTTATGAAAAACTGTTTTTT; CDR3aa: CASSHSTGGYEKLFF
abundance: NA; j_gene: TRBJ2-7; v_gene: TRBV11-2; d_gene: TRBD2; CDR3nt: TGTGCCAGCAGCCCCTTAGCGGGGGTCCCTGGGCAGTACTTC; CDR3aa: CASSPLAGVPGQYF
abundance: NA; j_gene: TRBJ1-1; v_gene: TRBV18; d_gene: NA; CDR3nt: TGTGCCAGCTCACCACCGAACAGGAAGTCGAACACTGAAGCTTTCTTT; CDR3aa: CASSPPNRKSNTEAFF
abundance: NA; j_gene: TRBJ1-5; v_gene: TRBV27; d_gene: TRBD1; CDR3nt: TGTGCCAGCAGTATCAACAGGGGGGATCAGCCCCAGCATTTT; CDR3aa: CASSINRGDQPQHF
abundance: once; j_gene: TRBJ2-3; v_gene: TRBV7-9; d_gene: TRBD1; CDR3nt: TGTGCCAGCAGCTTAGAAGGGACAGGGGGTCCGCAGTATTTT; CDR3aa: CASSLEGTGGPQYF
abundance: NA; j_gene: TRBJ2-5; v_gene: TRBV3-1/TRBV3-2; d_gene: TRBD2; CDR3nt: TGTGCCAGCAGCCTCCCAGGTGGGGGGGGGAGAGAGACCCAGTACTTC; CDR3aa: CASSLPGGGGRETQYF
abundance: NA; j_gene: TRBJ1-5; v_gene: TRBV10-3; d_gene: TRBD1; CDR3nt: TGTGCCATCAAGGGGACAGAGAATCAGCCCCAGCATTTT; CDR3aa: CAIKGTENQPQHF
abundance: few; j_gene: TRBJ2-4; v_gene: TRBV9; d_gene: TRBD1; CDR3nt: TGTGCCAGCAGCTCGGACAGGGCGGAAGGCCAGCCCAAAAACATTCAGTACTTC; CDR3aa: CASSSDRAEGQPKNIQYF
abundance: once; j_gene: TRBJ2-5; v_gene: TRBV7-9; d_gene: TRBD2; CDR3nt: TGTGCCAGCAGCGTACCCCCTAGCGGGAGGGAGACCCAGTACTTC; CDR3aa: CASSVPPSGRETQYF
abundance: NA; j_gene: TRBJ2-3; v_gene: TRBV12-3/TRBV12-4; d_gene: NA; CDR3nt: TGTGCCAGCAGTCCTAGCGAGGCAGATACGCAGTATTTT; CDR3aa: CASSPSEADTQYF
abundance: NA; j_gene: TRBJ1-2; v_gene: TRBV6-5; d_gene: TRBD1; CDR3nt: TGTGCCAGCAGATGGACAGGGGCGAATGGTGGCTACACCTTC; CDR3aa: CASRWTGANGGYTF
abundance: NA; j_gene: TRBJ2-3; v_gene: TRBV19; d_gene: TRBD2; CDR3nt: TGTGCCAGTAGTATCGCGGCTAGCGGGACGGGTGGTACGCAGTATTTT; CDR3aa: CASSIAASGTGGTQYF
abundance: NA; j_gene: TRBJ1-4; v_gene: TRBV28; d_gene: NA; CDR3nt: TGTGCCAGCAGTTTATTCCGGGAAAAACTGTTTTTT; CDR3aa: CASSLFREKLFF
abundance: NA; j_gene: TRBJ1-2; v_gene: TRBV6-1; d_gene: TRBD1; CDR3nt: TGTGCCAGCAGTGGGCTTCCGACAGGGAAGGGCTATGGCTACACCTTC; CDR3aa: CASSGLPTGKGYGYTF
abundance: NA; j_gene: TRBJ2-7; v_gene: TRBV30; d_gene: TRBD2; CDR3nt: TGTGCCTGGAGTACTAATGGGGCGGGGGGCTACGAGCAGTACTTC; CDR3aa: CAWSTNGAGGYEQYF
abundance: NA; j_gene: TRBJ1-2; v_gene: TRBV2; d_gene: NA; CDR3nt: TGTGCCAGCAGTGATCGTGCAAGCAACTATGGCTACACCTTC; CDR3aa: CASSDRASNYGYTF
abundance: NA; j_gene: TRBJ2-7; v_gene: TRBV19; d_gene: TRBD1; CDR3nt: TGTGCCAGTAGTATAGGGAACCGGGACAGGGGCCCCAGCCTGAGCTCCTACGAGCAGTACTTC; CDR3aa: CASSIGNRDRGPSLSSYEQYF
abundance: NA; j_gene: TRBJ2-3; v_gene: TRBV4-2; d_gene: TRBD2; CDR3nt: TGTGCCAGCAGCCAAGATAGGACTAGCGGGAGCCCAGATACGCAGTATTTT; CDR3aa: CASSQDRTSGSPDTQYF
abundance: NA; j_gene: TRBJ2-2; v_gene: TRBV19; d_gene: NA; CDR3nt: TGTGCCACTAGACCGGGACAGAACACCGGGGAGCTGTTTTTT; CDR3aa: CATRPGQNTGELFF
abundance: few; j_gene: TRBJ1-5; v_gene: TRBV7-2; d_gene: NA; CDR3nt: TGTGCCAGCACCCTCTCGACAGGTACAGGACAGCCCCAGCATTTT; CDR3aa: CASTLSTGTGQPQHF
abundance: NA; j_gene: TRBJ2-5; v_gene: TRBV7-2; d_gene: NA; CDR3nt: TGTGCCAGCAGCTTCGGAGGGGAGACCCAGTACTTC; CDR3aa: CASSFGGETQYF
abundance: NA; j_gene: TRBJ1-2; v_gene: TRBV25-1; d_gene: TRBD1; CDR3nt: TGTGCCAGCAGCTCCGCTCCCGGGACAGGGGGCGCAGGAGGAGGCTACACCTTC; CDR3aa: CASSSAPGTGGAGGGYTF
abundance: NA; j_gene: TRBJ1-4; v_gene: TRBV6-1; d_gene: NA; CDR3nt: TGTGCCAGCAGTGAACATTTAGGGAGCGGGGAAAAACTGTTTTTT; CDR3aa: CASSEHLGSGEKLFF
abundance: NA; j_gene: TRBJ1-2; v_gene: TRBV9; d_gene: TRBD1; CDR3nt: TGTGCCAGCAGCGTGTATGCAGGGGGTAACTATGGCTACACCTTC; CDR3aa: CASSVYAGGNYGYTF
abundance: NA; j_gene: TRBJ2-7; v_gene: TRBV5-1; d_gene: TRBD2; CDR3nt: TGCGCCAGCAGCTTGGATGGACTAGGCTCCGAGCAGTACTTC; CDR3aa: CASSLDGLGSEQYF
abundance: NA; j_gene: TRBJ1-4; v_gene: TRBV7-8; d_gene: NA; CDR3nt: TGTGCCAGCAGCTTATATTGGGCACCTGCAACTAATGAAAAACTGTTTTTT; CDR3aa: CASSLYWAPATNEKLFF
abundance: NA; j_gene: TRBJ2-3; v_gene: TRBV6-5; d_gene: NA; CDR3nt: TGTGCCAGCAGTCGGACTCCTGGCACAGATACGCAGTATTTT; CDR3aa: CASSRTPGTDTQYF
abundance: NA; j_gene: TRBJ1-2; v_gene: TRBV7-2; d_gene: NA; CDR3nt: TGTGCCAGCAGCTTAGCACAGGGTCCTGGCTACACCTTC; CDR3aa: CASSLAQGPGYTF